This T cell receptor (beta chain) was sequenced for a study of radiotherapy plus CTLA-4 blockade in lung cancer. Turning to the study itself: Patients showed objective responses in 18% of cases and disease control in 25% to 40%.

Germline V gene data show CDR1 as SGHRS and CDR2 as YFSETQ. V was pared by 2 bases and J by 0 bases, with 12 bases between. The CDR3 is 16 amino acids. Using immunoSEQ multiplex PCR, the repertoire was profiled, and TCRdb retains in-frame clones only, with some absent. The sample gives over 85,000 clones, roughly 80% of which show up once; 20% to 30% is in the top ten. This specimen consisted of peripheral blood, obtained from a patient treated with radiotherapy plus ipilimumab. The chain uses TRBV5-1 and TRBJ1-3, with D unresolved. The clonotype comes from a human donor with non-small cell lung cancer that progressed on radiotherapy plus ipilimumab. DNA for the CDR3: TGCGCCAGCAGCTTTGACTCCGGGTCCTCTGGAAACACCATATATTTT. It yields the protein CASSFDSGSSGNTIYF.